The clone carrying this T cell receptor (beta chain) was seen only a few times. This entry belongs to a study of CD8+ T cells in alopecia areata. Overall study: Tofacitinib lasted 6 to 18 months, then 6 months off drug.

RNA was isolated and reverse transcribed to cDNA, the sequencing template. Using immunoSEQ multiplex PCR, the repertoire was profiled, and TCRdb retains in-frame clones only, with some absent. In the table there are about 270,000 clones, about 60% of which are singletons. The germline CDR1 and CDR2 sequences are LNHDA and SQIVND (reference sequence). CDR3 length: 14 residues. The germline V and J ends were trimmed by 2 bases and 3 bases, with 9 bases remaining between them. Treatment specified: oral pan-JAK inhibitor, 5-10 mg twice daily. The starting material was CD4+ T cells sorted from blood, obtained around week 53, from a patient treated with tofacitinib. The genes are TRBV19 and TRBJ2-3; the D call may be TRBD1 or TRBD2 (5 bases each). The source is a human donor with alopecia areata. The CDR3 DNA reads as TGTGCCAGTAGTATAAGAGGGGCAACAGATACGCAGTATTTT. Its protein product is CASSIRGATDTQYF.